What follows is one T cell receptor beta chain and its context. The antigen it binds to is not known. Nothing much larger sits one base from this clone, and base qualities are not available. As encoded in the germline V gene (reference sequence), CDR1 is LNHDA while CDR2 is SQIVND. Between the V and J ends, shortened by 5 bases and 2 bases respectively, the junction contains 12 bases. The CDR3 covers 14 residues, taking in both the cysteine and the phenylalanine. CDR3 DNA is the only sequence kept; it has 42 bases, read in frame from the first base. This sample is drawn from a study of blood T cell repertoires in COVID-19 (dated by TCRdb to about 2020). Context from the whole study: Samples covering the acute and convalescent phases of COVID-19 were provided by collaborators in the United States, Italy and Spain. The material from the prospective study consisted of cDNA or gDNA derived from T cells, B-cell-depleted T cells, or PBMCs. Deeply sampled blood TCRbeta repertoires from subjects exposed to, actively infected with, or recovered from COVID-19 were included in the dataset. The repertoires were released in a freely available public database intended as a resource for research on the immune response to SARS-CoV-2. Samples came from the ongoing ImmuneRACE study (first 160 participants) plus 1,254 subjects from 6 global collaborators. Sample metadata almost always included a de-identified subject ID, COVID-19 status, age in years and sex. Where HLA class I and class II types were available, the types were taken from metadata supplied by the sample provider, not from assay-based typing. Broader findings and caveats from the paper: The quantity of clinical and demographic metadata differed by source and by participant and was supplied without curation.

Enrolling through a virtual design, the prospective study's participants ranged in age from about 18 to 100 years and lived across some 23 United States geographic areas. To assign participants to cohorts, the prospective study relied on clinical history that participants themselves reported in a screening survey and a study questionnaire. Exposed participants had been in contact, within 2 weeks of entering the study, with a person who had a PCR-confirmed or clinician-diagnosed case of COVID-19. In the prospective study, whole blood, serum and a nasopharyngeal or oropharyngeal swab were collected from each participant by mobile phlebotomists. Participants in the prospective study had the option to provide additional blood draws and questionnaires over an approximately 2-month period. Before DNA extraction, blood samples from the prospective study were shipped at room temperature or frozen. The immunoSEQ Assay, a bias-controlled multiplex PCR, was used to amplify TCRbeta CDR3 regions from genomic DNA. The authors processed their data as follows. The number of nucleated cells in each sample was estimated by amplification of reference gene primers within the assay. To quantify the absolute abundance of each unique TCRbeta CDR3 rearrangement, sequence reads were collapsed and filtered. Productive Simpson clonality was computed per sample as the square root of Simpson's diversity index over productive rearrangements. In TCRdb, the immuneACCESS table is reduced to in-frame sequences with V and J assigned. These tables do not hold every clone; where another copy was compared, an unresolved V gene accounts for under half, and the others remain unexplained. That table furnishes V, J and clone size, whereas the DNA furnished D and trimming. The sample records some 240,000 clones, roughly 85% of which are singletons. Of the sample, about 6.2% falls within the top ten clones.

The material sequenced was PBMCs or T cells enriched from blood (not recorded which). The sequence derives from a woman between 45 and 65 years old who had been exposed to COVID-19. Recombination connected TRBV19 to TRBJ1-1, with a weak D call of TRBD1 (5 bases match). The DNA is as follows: TGTGCCAGTAGTTCTCAGGGCCCTAACACTGAAGCTTTCTTT. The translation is CASSSQGPNTEAFF.